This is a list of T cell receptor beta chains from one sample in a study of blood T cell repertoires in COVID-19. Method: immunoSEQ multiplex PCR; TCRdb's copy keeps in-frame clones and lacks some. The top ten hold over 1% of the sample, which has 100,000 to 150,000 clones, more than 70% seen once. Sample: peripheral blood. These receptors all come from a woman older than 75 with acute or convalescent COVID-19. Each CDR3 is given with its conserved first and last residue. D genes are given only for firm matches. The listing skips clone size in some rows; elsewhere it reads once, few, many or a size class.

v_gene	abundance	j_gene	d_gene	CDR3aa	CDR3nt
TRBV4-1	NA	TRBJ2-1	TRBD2	CASSLVRGVSYNEQFF	TGCGCCAGCAGTCTCGTCCGGGGGGTCTCCTACAATGAGCAGTTCTTC
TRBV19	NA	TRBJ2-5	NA	CASSIARSSPGETQYF	TGTGCCAGTAGTATAGCCCGGTCATCTCCGGGAGAGACCCAGTACTTC
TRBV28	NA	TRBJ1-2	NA	CASLTGYNYGYTF	TGTGCCAGCCTCACGGGTTATAACTATGGCTACACCTTC
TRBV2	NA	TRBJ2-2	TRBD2	CASSEVGGGTGELFF	TGTGCCAGCAGTGAAGTGGGGGGAGGGACCGGGGAGCTGTTTTTT
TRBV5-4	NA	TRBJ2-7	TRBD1	CASSPDRAGSEQYF	TGTGCCAGCAGCCCGGACAGGGCTGGTAGCGAGCAGTACTTC
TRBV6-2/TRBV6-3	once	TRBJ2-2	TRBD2	CASSWGGLNTGELFF	TGTGCCAGCAGTTGGGGAGGGTTAAACACCGGGGAGCTGTTTTTT
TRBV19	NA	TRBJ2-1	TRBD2	CASSWTSGSWDEQFF	TGTGCCAGTAGTTGGACTAGCGGGAGTTGGGATGAGCAGTTCTTC
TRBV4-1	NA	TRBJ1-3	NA	CASSQYTERQSGNTIYF	TGCGCCAGCAGCCAGTACACCGAACGACAGTCGGGAAACACCATATATTTT
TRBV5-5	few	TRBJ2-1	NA	CASSLSAGTGWDEQFF	TGTGCCAGCAGCTTGTCTGCAGGAACAGGGTGGGATGAGCAGTTCTTC
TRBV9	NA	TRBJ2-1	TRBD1	CASSKSGTGSDEQFF	TGTGCCAGCAGCAAATCCGGGACAGGGAGCGATGAGCAGTTCTTC